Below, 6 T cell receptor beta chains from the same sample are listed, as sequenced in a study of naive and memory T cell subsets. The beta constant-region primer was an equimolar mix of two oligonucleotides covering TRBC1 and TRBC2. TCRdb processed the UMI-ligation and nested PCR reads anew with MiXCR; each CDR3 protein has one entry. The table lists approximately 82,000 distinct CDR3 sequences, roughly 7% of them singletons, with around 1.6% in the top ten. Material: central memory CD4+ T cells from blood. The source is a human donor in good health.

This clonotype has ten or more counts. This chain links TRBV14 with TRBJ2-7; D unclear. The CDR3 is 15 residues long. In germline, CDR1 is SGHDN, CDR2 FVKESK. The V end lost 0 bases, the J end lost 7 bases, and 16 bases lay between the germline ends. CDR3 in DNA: TGTGCCAGCAGCCAAGACTGGGCAGTCCCTAGGGAGCAGTACTTC. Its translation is CASSQDWAVPREQYF.

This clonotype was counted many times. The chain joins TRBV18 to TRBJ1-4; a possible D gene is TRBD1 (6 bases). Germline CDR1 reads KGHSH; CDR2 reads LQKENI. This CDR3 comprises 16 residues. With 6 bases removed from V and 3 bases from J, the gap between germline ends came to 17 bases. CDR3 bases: TGTGCCAGCTCTCAGGGGCAGCTCGAAGCTAATGAAAAACTGTTTTTT. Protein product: CASSQGQLEANEKLFF.

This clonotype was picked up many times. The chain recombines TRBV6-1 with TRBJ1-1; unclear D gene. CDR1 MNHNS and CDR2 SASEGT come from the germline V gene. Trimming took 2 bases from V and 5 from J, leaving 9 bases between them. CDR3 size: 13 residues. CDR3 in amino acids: CASSEQAGTEAFF. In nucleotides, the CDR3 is TGTGCCAGCAGTGAACAGGCTGGTACTGAAGCTTTCTTT.

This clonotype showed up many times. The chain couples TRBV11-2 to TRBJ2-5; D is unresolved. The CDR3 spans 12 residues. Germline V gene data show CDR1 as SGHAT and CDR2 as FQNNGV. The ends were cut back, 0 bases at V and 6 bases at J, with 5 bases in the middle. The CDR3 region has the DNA TGTGCCAGCAGCTTAGAGGAAAAGACCCAGTACTTC. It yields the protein CASSLEEKTQYF.

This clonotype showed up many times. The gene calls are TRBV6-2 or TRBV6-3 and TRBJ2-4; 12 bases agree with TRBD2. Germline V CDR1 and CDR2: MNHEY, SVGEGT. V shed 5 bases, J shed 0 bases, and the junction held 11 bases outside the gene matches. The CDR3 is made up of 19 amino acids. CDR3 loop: CASSQPSGRGTVAKNIQYF. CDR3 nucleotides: TGTGCCAGCAGTCAACCTAGCGGGAGGGGAACTGTAGCCAAAAACATTCAGTACTTC.

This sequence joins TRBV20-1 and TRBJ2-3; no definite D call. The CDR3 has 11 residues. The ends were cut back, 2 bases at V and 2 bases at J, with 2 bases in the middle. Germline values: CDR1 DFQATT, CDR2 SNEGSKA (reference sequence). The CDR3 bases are TGCAGTGCTAGATACACAGATACGCAGTATTTT. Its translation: CSARYTDTQYF.